What follows are 17 T cell receptor beta chains derived from one specimen sequenced in a study of blood T cell repertoires in COVID-19. Only in-frame clones appear in the TCRdb table, and some are missing; sequencing was by immunoSEQ multiplex PCR. The data show approximately 25,000 clones, about four fifths seen once. The specimen sequenced was peripheral blood. The receptor source for this set is a man between 50 and 59 years old with COVID-19, enrolled during active disease.

This chain links TRBV11-2 with TRBJ2-2, with 12 nucleotides matching TRBD2. This CDR3 has 16 amino acids. Trimming cost V 2 bases and J 4 bases; bases outside gene matches: 2. Looked up from germline, CDR1 is SGHAT and CDR2 is FQNNGV. CDR3 protein: CASSLLAGGLTGELFF. The CDR3 nucleotides are TGTGCCAGCAGCTTACTAGCGGGGGGGCTCACCGGGGAGCTGTTTTTT.

This clone was seen a handful of times. This chain joins TRBV5-1 and TRBJ2-7; tentative D call: TRBD1 (5 bases). This CDR3 contains 14 residues. The V gene's germline CDR1 is SGHRS and CDR2 YFSETQ. V was trimmed by 1 base and J by 3 bases, leaving 11 bases between them. The chain's CDR3 is CASSLSQGGYEQYF. The CDR3 DNA reads as TGCGCCAGCAGCTTGAGTCAGGGTGGCTACGAGCAGTACTTC.

This clone was seen a handful of times. The sample holds other DNA sequences that translate to the same CDR3. J is TRBJ1-1 and V is TRBV16; TRBD1 is a possible D gene (5 bases). The CDR3 is 13 residues long. The V end lost 0 bases, the J end lost 5 bases, and 7 bases lay between the germline ends. The germline V gene has CDR1 KGHSY and CDR2 FQNENV. As DNA, the CDR3 is TGTGCCAGCAGCCAATCGGGGGGTACTGAAGCTTTCTTT. The encoded protein is CASSQSGGTEAFF.

The J gene is TRBJ2-7, the V gene TRBV5-5, with TRBD2 identical over 13 bases. The CDR3 has 15 residues. Germline V gene data show CDR1 as SGHKS and CDR2 as YYEKEE (reference sequence). Trimming at V came to 4 bases and at J to 6 bases, leaving 7 bases not matched to a gene. In DNA form, the CDR3 reads TGTGCCAGCAGCCCCACTAGCGGGGGGGAGCGCGAGCAGTACTTC. Its protein is CASSPTSGGEREQYF.

The CDR3 spells CASPRTASNSPLHF. The DNA for the CDR3 is TGTGCCAGTCCTCGGACAGCCTCTAATTCACCCCTCCACTTT. The chain uses TRBV19 and TRBJ1-6, with D maybe TRBD1 (6 bases). The ends were cut back, 8 bases at V and 6 bases at J, with 14 bases in the middle. CDR3 size: 14 residues. In germline, CDR1 is LNHDA, CDR2 SQIVND (reference sequence).

For the CDR3, the DNA is TGTGCCAGCAGCTTAGGGCGGCAGTCCTACGAGCAGTACTTC. Protein: CASSLGRQSYEQYF. J is TRBJ2-7 and V is TRBV11-3; D is undetermined. Trimming removed 1 base from V and 1 base from J, with 8 bases in between. CDR3 length: 14 amino acids. Germline values: CDR1 SGHNT, CDR2 YENEEA.

The rearrangement links TRBV7-3 to TRBJ2-1; D is perhaps TRBD2 (5 bases). Germline CDR1 reads SGHTA; CDR2 reads FQGTGA. CDR3 size: 15 residues. Trimming took off 0 bases at V and 2 bases at J, with 8 bases between the two ends. CDR3 nucleotides: TGTGCCAGCAGCTTAACTGAGGGCCCCTACAATGAGCAGTTCTTC. Protein: CASSLTEGPYNEQFF.

The rearrangement uses TRBV5-1 and TRBJ2-6, with 7 bases matching TRBD1. With 0 bases clipped from V and 4 bases from J, the junction kept 1 base outside the gene matches. The CDR3 sequence is 15 residues long. CDR1 is SGHRS and CDR2 is YFSETQ in the germline V gene. The CDR3 loop reads CASSLGQGGANVLTF. CDR3 bases: TGCGCCAGCAGCTTGGGACAGGGAGGGGCCAACGTCCTGACTTTC.

The chain carries TRBV2 and TRBJ1-6, with a tentative D call TRBD1 (5 bases). Germline V gene sequence: CDR1 SNHLY, CDR2 FYNNEI. This CDR3 has 17 residues. V shed 5 bases and J shed 7 bases, with 21 bases lying between them. The CDR3, as DNA: TGTGCCAGCAGTAACAGCCCCGAGGACAAAGTGAATTCACCCCTCCACTTT. It yields the protein CASSNSPEDKVNSPLHF.

The genes are TRBV12-3 or TRBV12-4 and TRBJ2-7; the D gene is possibly TRBD1 (6 bases). V lost 9 bases and J lost 7, with 19 bases in between. This CDR3 spans 13 amino acids. CDR3 sequence (DNA): TGTGCCAGGAACCGGGACATATACGTGGAGCAGTACTTC. It yields the protein CARNRDIYVEQYF.

The chain recombines TRBV7-8 with TRBJ2-5; 8 positions agree with TRBD2. The CDR3 has 14 residues. V dropped 1 base and J dropped 3; count of bases not matched to a gene: 1. Germline V gene sequence: CDR1 SGHVS, CDR2 FQNEAQ. For the CDR3, the DNA is TGTGCCAGCAGCTTAGGGACTAGCAAAGAGACCCAGTACTTC. This gives the protein CASSLGTSKETQYF.

This clone was observed a few times. Here the CDR3 reads CAWTVAGASTDTQYF. In DNA form, the CDR3 reads TGTGCCTGGACGGTAGCGGGGGCTAGCACAGATACGCAGTATTTT. The V gene is TRBV30, the J gene TRBJ2-3, with 9 nucleotides matching TRBD2. The CDR3 length is 15 residues. Germline lookup yields CDR1 GTSNPN and CDR2 SVGIG (reference sequence). The V segment lost 4 bases and the J segment 0 bases; nucleotides outside the gene matches: 5.

V gene TRBV7-9 combines with J gene TRBJ2-1, with 7 bases fitting TRBD2. This CDR3 is 15 amino acids long. The germline CDR1 and CDR2 sequences are SEHNR and FQNEAQ (reference sequence). V trimming: 1 base; J trimming: 6 bases; junction bases outside the gene matches: 6. CDR3 nucleotide sequence: TGTGCCAGCAGCTTAGTGGCACTAGCGACCAATGAGCAGTTCTTC. It yields the protein CASSLVALATNEQFF.

The chain couples TRBV11-2 to TRBJ2-3; a weak D match, TRBD2 (5 bases). Germline CDR1 and CDR2: SGHAT and FQNNGV. Trimming shortened V by 5 bases and J by 9 bases, and 21 bases separated the two germline ends. CDR3 size: 15 residues. The CDR3 spells CASSTRRPDGETQYF. DNA of the CDR3: TGTGCCAGCAGCACGAGACGACCGGACGGGGAAACGCAGTATTTT.

The chain links TRBV29-1 to TRBJ2-7, with D possibly being TRBD1 (6 bases). Germline CDR1 SQVTM, CDR2 ANQGSEA. Trimming removed 3 bases from V and 5 bases from J, with 14 bases in between. The CDR3 runs to 13 residues. CDR3 nucleotides: TGCAGCGTTGACAGGCAGGGGCTCAACGAGCAGTACTTC. Translation: CSVDRQGLNEQYF.

A single count supports this clone. Other nucleotide sequences from this sample produce the same CDR3. The chain carries TRBV18 and TRBJ2-5; D ambiguous. Trimming stripped 3 bases from V and 4 bases from J, with 6 bases between. The CDR3 consists of 12 residues. The germline CDR1 and CDR2 sequences are KGHSH and LQKENI. CDR3 coding DNA: TGTGCCAGCTCACCTCCGGGAGAGACCCAGTACTTC. This gives the protein CASSPPGETQYF.

The chain is built from TRBV4-1 and TRBJ1-4; perhaps TRBD1 as D (5 bases). The germline V and J ends were trimmed by 3 bases and 8 bases, with 10 bases remaining between them. CDR1 and CDR2 (germline): MGHRA, YSYEKL. CDR3 length: 13 residues. The CDR3 reads CASSQPTVEKLFF. The CDR3 coding sequence is TGCGCCAGCAGCCAGCCGACAGTAGAAAAACTGTTTTTT.